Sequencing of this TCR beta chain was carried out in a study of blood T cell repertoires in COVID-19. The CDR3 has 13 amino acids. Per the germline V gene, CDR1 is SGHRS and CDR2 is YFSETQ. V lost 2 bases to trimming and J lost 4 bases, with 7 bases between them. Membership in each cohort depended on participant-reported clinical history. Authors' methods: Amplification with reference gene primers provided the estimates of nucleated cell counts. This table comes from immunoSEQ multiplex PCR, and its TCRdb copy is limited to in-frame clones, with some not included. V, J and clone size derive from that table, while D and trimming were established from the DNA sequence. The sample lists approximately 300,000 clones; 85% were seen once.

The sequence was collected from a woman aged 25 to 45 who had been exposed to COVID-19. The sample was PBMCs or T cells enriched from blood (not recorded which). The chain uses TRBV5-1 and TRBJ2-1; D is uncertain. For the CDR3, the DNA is TGCGCCAGCAGCTTTCTAGAGTACAATGAGCAGTTCTTC. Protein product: CASSFLEYNEQFF.